This T cell receptor (beta chain) originates from a study of CXCR3-negative and CXCR3-positive naive CD8 T cells. General observations from the study: CXCR3-positive naive cells had TRB CDR3s that were more hydrophobic than CXCR3-negative naive cells had.

Carrying UMI labels, the TRB cDNA libraries were prepared through 5' RACE. TCRdb reprocessed the 5' RACE reads; each CDR3 protein has one entry and no DNA is given. The table gives 85,000 to 90,000 distinct CDR3 sequences; the top ten clones make up roughly 0.89% of it. Turning to this clonotype: The antigen remains undetermined.

The CDR3 loop spans 16 amino acids. Germline CDR1 and CDR2: MDHEN and SYDVKM. The rearrangement uses TRBV28 and TRBJ1-1; no DNA is available, so the TRBD1 call from TCRdb remains unchecked. Sequences were obtained from naive CXCR3+ CD8+ T cells from blood. Stated subset: CD45RO-CCR7+CD27+CD95- naive CD8+ T cells expressing CXCR3 (TNR3+). The origin of this receptor is a human donor in good health. Some clones in this sample may be carry-over from other donors' samples. CDR3: CASRYPGQGKTGEAFF. Looking up the rest from reference TRBV28 and TRBJ1-1 gives the full variable domain: DVKVTQSSRYLVKRTGEKVFLECVQDMDHENMFWYRQDPGLGLRLIYFSYDVKMKEKGDIPEGYSVSREKKERFSLILESASTNQTSMYLCASRYPGQGKTGEAFFGQGTRLTVV.